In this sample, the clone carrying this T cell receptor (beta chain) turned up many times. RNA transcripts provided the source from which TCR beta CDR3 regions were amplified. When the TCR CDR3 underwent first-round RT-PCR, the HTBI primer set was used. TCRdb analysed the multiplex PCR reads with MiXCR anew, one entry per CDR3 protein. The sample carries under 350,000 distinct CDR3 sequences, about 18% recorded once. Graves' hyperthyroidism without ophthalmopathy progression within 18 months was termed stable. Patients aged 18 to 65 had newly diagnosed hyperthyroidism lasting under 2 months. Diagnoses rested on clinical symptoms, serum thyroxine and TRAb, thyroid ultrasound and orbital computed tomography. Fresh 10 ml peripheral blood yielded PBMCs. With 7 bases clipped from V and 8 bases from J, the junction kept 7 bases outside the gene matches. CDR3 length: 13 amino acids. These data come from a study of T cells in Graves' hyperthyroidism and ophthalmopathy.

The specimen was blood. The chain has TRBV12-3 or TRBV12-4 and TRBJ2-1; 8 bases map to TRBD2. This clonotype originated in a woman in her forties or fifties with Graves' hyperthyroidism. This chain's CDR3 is CASISSGSYEQFF. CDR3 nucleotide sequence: TGTGCCAGCATTTCAAGCGGGAGCTATGAGCAGTTCTTC.